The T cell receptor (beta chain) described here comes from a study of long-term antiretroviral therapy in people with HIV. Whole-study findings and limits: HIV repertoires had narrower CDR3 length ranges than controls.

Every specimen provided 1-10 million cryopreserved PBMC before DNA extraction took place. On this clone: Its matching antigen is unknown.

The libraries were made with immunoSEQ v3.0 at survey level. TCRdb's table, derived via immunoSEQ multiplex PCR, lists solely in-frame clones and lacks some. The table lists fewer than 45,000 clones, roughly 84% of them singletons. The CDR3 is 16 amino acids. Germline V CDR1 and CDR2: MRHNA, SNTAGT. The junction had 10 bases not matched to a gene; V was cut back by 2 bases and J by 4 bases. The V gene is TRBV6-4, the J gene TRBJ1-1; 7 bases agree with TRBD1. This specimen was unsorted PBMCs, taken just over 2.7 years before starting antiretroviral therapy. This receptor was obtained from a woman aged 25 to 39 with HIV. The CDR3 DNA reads TGTGCCAGCAGTGACGGGGCAGGGGGAAGGAGCACTGAAGCTTTCTTT. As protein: CASSDGAGGRSTEAFF.